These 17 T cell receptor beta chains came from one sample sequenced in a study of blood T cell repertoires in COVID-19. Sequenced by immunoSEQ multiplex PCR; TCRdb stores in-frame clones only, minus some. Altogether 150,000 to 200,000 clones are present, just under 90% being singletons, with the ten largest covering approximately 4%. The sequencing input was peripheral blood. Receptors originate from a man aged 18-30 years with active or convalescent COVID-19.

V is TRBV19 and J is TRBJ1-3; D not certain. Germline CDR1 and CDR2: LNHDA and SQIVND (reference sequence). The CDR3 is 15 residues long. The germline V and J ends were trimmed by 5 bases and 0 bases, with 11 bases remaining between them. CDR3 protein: CASSPFSSSGNTIYF. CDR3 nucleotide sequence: TGTGCCAGTAGTCCGTTTTCGAGCTCTGGAAACACCATATATTTT.

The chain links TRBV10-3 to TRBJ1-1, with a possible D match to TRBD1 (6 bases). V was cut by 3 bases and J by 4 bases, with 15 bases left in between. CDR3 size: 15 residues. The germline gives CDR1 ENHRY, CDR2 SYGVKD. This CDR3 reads CAISDWGHLFTEAFF. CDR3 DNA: TGTGCCATCAGTGACTGGGGACACCTCTTCACTGAAGCTTTCTTT.

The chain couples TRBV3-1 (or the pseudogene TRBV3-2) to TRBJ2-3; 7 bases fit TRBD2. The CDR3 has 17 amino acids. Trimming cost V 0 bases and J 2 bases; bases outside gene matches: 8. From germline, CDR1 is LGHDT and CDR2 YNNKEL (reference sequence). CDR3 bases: TGTGCCAGCAGCCAAGATGAGGCTAGCGGTTTCACAGATACGCAGTATTTT. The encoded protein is CASSQDEASGFTDTQYF.

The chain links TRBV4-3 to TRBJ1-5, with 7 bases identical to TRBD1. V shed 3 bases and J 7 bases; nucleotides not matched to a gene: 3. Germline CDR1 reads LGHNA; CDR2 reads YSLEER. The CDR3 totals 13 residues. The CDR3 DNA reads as TGCGCCAGCAGCCAGGACAGGACCCAGCCCCAGCATTTT. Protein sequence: CASSQDRTQPQHF.

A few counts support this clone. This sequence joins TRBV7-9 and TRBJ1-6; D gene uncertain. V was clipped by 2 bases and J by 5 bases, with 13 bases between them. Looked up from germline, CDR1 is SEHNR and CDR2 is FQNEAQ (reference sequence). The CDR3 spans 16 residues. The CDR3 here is CASSLLAGNDNSPLHF. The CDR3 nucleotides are TGTGCCAGCAGCTTACTGGCGGGGAATGATAATTCACCCCTCCACTTT.

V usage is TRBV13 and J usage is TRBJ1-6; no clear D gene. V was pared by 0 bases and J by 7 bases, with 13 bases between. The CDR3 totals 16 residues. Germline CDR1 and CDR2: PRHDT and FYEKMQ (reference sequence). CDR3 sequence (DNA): TGTGCCAGCAGCTTAGGCCTGGGAGGGCACAATTCACCCCTCCACTTT. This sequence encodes CASSLGLGGHNSPLHF. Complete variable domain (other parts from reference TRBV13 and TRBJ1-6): AAGVIQSPRHLIKEKRETATLKCYPIPRHDTVYWYQQGPGQDPQFLISFYEKMQSDKGSIPDRFSAQQFSDYHSELNMSSLELGDSALYFCASSLGLGGHNSPLHFGNGTRLTVT.

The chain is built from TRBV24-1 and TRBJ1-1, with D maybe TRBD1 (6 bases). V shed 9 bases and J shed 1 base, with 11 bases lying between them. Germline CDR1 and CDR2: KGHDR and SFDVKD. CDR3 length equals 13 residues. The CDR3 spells CATQRGSNTEAFF. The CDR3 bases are TGTGCCACCCAAAGGGGGTCGAACACTGAAGCTTTCTTT.

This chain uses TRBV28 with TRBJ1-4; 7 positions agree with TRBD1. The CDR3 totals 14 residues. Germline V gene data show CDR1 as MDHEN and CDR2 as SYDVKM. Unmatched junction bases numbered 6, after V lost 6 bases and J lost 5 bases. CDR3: CASSTQGGNEKLFF. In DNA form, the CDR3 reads TGTGCCAGCAGCACCCAGGGGGGCAATGAAAAACTGTTTTTT.

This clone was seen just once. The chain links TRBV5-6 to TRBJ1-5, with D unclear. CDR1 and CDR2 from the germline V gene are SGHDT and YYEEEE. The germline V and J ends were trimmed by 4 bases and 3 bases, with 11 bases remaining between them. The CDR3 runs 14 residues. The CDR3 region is CASSVLGPNQPQHF. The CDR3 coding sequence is TGTGCCAGCAGCGTCCTCGGTCCCAATCAGCCCCAGCATTTT. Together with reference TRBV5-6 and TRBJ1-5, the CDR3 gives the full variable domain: DAGVTQSPTHLIKTRGQQVTLRCSPKSGHDTVSWYQQALGQGPQFIFQYYEEEERQRGNFPDRFSGHQFPNYSSELNVNALLLGDSALYLCASSVLGPNQPQHFGDGTRLSIL.

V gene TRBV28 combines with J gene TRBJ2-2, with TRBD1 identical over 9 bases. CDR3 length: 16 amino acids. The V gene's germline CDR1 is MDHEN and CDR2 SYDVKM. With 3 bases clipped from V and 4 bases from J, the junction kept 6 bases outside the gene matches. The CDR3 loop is CASSLETGGGTGELFF. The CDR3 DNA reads TGTGCCAGCAGTTTGGAAACAGGGGGCGGCACCGGGGAGCTGTTTTTT.

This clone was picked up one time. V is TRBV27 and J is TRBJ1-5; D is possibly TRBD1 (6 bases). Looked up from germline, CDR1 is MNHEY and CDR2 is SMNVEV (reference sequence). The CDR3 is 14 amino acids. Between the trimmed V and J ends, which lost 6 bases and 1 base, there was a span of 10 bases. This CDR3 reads CASRLTGSNQPQHF. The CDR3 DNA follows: TGTGCCAGCAGGCTAACAGGGAGCAATCAGCCCCAGCATTTT.

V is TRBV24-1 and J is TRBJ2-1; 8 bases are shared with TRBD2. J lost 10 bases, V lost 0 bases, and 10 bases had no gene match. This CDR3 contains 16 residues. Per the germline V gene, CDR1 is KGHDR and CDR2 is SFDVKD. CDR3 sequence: CATSDLGLAMGVEQFF. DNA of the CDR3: TGTGCCACCAGTGATTTGGGACTAGCAATGGGGGTGGAGCAGTTCTTC.

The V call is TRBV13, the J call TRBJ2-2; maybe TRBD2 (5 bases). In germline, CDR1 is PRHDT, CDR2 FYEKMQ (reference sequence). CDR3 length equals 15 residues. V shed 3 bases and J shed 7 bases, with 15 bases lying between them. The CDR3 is CASSFFEGGGGELFF. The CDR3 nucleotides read TGTGCCAGCAGCTTTTTCGAAGGAGGAGGCGGGGAGCTGTTTTTT.

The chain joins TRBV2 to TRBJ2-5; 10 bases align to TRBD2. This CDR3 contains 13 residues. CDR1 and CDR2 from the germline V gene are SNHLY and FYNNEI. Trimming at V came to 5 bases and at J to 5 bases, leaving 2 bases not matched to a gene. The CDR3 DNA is TGTGCCAGCAGTTTGGGACTAGCGGAGACCCAGTACTTC. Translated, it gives CASSLGLAETQYF.

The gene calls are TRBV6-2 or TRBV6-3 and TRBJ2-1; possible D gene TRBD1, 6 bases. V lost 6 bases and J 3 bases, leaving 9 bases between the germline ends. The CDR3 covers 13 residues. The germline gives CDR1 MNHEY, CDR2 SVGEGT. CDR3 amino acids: CASSWDIYNEQFF. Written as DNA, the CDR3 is TGTGCCAGCAGCTGGGACATCTACAATGAGCAGTTCTTC.

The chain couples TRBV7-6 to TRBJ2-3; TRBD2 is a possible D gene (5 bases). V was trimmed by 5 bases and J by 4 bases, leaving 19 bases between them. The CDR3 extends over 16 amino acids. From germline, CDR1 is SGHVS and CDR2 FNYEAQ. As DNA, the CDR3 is TGTGCCAGCAGCGGATCCGGGAAGAGGTCCGCAGATACGCAGTATTTT. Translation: CASSGSGKRSADTQYF. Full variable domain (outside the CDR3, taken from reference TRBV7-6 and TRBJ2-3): GAGVSQSPRYKVTKRGQDVALRCDPISGHVSLYWYRQALGQGPEFLTYFNYEAQQDKSGLPNDRFSAERPEGSISTLTIQRTEQRDSAMYRCASSGSGKRSADTQYFGPGTRLTVL.

The CDR3 sequence: CASSFSSYNEQFF. The DNA of the CDR3 is TGTGCCAGCAGCTTCAGCTCCTACAATGAGCAGTTCTTC. The chain links TRBV7-2 to TRBJ2-1, with unresolved D. V lost 3 bases and J 0 bases, leaving 3 bases between the germline ends. The germline V gene has CDR1 SGHTA and CDR2 FQGNSA. The length of the CDR3 is 13 residues.